The subject of this entry is one T cell receptor beta chain. Antigen unknown. A multiplex PCR was run with 60 Vbeta primers and 13 Jbeta primers. Data came from immunoSEQ multiplex PCR; TCRdb stores just in-frame clones and leaves some out. The sample records about 110,000 clones, approximately 80% being singletons. The data stem from a study of cytomegalovirus exposure and HLA in healthy donors. Trimming shortened V by 4 bases and J by 6 bases, and 10 bases separated the two germline ends. Looked up from germline, CDR1 is SGHRS and CDR2 is YFSETQ. CDR3 size: 13 residues. Study-wide results and caveats: Indistinguishability led to the exclusion of some V segments, TRBV6-2 and TRBV6-3 included. Specificity for CMV antigens was confirmed in vitro for three of the CMV-associated chains. Presence/absence analyses supposed approximately even sequencing depth among donors.

The sequenced sample was PBMCs. This chain connects TRBV5-1 to TRBJ2-2, with a possible D match to TRBD1 (5 bases). The source of this sequence is a man aged 50 to 60 in good health and CMV-seronegative. The CDR3 DNA reads as TGCGCCAGCAGCCTGTGGACATCCGGGGAGCTGTTTTTT. Its translation is CASSLWTSGELFF.